This T cell receptor beta chain was recorded in a study of tumor-infiltrating lymphocytes in primary liver carcinoma. From roughly 18-30 mg of unsorted bulk tissue, DNA and RNA were co-extracted together. Whichever tumor sample was examined, it had over 75% viable tumor cells. TCR beta cDNA was prepared out of about 530 ng total RNA by means of a constant-region primer. Construction of TCR beta libraries relied on three successive nested multiplex PCR rounds employing slightly modified ARM-PCR. TRBV1-TRBV30 forward and Cbeta reverse primers drove the first two approximately 10-cycle rounds. From the multiplex PCR reads, TCRdb called clonotypes with MiXCR, one entry per CDR3 protein. The sample has roughly 53,000 distinct CDR3 sequences, around 79% seen once. Comments on this clonotype: In this CDR3 the conserved last residue, phenylalanine or tryptophan, is missing, so a read error is likely.

Per germline, CDR1 KGHDR and CDR2 SFDVKD. Between the trimmed V and J ends, which lost 6 bases and 0 bases, there was a span of 13 bases. This CDR3 region has 16 residues. V is TRBV24-1 and J is TRBJ1-4; D is possibly TRBD1 (5 bases). The sample was liver tumor tissue from sampling region 2. Noted subset: tumor region T2, inferior pole. This clonotype originated in a middle-aged man with primary liver carcinoma and hepatitis B virus infection. Here the CDR3 DNA reads TGTGCCACCAGTCTATCCTACAGGACAACTAATGAAAAACTGTTTGTT. This translates into CATSLSYRTTNEKLFV.